This T cell receptor beta chain was recorded in a study of cytomegalovirus exposure and HLA in healthy donors. Study-wide results and limits: Analysis performed later found 16,951 TCR beta sequences associated with HLA alleles at 0.05 false discovery rate. The study designated 164 TCR beta chains cytomegalovirus-associated. Specificity of a few CMV-associated chains for CMV antigens was verified in vitro.

The donors comprised healthy bone marrow donors. With 5 bases removed from V and 6 bases from J, the gap between germline ends came to 20 bases. The CDR3 contains 16 residues. Germline CDR1 SGHVS, CDR2 FNYEAQ. As to this clone: Antigen: not known.

A multiplex PCR was run with 60 Vbeta primers and 13 Jbeta primers. Here immunoSEQ multiplex PCR was the method, and the copy in TCRdb shows in-frame clones only, minus some. The sample contains 150,000 to 200,000 clones, about 80% of which appear only once. The chain combines TRBV7-6 with TRBJ2-1; D is perhaps TRBD2 (5 bases). This TCR derives from a man younger than 30 in good health and CMV-seropositive. The sequencing sample was made of PBMCs. CDR3 bases: TGTGCCAGCAGCCCTAGCTTTACTACAAGGTCCAATGAGCAGTTCTTC. It encodes CASSPSFTTRSNEQFF.